The clone carrying this TCR beta chain was seen many times. No antigen is known for it. These data are taken from a study of T cells in Graves' hyperthyroidism and ophthalmopathy. Study findings and constraints: Median prediction lead before ophthalmopathy onset was 5.5 to 7 months with the model.

The CDR3 regions of TCR beta were amplified from RNA transcripts. The HTBI primer set drove a first-round RT-PCR of the TCR CDR3. TCRdb reanalysed the multiplex PCR reads using MiXCR and keeps one entry per CDR3 protein. The sample has just under 750,000 distinct CDR3 sequences; roughly a third are singletons. The sequenced material came from blood. This sequence was found in a woman in her 40s with Graves' hyperthyroidism.

CDR3 amino acids: CASSFNRNTEAFF. DNA for the CDR3: TGTGCCAGCAGTTTCAATAGGAACACTGAAGCTTTCTTT. This chain links TRBV12-3 or TRBV12-4 with TRBJ1-1, with D unresolved. Trimming removed 3 bases at V and 1 base at J, with 6 bases between. The CDR3 loop spans 13 amino acids.